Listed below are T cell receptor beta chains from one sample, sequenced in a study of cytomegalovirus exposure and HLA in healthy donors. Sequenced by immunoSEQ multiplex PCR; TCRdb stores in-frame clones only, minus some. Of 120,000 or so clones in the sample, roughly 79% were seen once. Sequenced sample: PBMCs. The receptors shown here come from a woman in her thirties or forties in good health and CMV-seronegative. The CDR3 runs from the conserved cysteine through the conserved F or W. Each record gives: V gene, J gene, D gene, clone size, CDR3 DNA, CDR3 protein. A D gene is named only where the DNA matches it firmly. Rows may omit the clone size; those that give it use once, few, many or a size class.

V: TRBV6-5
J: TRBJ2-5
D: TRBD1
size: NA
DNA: TGTGCCAGCAGGAAACAGGGGACCAAGAAAGAGACCCAGTACTTC
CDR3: CASRKQGTKKETQYF

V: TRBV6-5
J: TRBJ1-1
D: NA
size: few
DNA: TGTGCCAGCAGTTACGGGGCCTTTGGGACTGAAGCTTTCTTT
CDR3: CASSYGAFGTEAFF

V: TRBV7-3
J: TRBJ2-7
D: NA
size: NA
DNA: TGTGCCAGCCCTAGGGGGGGCTACGAGCAGTACTTC
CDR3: CASPRGGYEQYF

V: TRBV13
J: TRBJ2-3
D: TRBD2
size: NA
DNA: TGTGCCAGCAGCTTAAGCCCTAGCGGTATCACAGATACGCAGTATTTT
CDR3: CASSLSPSGITDTQYF

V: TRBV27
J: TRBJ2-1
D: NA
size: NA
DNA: TGTGCCAGCAGTCCGACAAGGCTTCCCTCCGTTGAGCAGTTCTTC
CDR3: CASSPTRLPSVEQFF

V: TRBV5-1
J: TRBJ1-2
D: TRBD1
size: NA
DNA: TGCGCCAGCAGCTTGGTGACAGGGGCAGAAAACTATGGCTACACCTTC
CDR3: CASSLVTGAENYGYTF

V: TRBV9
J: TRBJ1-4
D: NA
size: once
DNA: TGTGCCAGCAGCGTGGGGGGGAGTGCAACTAATGAAAAACTGTTTTTT
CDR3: CASSVGGSATNEKLFF

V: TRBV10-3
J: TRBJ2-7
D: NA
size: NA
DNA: TGTGCCATCAGTGAGTCAGCCGAGCAGTACTTC
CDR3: CAISESAEQYF

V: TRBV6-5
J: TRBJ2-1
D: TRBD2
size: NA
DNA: TGTGCCAGCAGGTTAGCGGGGGGCTCCTACAATGAGCAGTTCTTC
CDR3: CASRLAGGSYNEQFF

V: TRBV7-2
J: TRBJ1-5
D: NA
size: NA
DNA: TGTGCCAGCAGCTTAGACGGCTTAGCAAATCAACCCCAGCATTTT
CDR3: CASSLDGLANQPQHF

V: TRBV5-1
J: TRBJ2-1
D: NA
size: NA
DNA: TGCGCCAGCAGCTCGGAGCCCTTTTACAATGAGCAGTTCTTC
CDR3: CASSSEPFYNEQFF

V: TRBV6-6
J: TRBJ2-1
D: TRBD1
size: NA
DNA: TGTGCCAGCAGCCTCGACAGGGGTAGGTCCTACAATGAGCAGTTCTTC
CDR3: CASSLDRGRSYNEQFF

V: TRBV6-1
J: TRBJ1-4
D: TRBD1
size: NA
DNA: TGTGCCAGCAGTCACGGGACAGTTGTTGGAAAACTGTTTTTT
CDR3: CASSHGTVVGKLFF

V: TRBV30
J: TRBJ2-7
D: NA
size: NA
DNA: TGTGCCTGGAGTCTTGGAGGGAGTAAGACCCACGAGCAGTACTTC
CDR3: CAWSLGGSKTHEQYF

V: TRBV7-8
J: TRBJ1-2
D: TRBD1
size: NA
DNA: TGTGCCAGCAGCTTAGGTTTTCCGTCCAGGGGGCAAGGGGGCTACACCTTC
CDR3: CASSLGFPSRGQGGYTF

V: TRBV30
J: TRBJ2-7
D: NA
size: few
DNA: TGTGCCTGGAGCGTTTCAGGGTATGGGTACGAGCAGTACTTC
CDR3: CAWSVSGYGYEQYF

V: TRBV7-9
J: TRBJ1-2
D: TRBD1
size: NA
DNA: TGTGCCAGCAGCTTAGGAACTGGACAGGGGGCTTATGGCTACACCTTC
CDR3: CASSLGTGQGAYGYTF

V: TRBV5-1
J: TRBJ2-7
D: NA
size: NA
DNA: TGCGCCAGCAGCCGGGTCGGGGGTGGTGGCGAGCAGTACTTC
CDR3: CASSRVGGGGEQYF

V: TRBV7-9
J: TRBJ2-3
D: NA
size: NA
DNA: TGTGCCAGCAGCTTAGATTCAGGGTCATCTACAGATACGCAGTATTTT
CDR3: CASSLDSGSSTDTQYF

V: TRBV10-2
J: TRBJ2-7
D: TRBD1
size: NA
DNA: TGCGCCAGCAGCGGGAGACAGGGGGCCTACGAGCAGTACTTC
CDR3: CASSGRQGAYEQYF

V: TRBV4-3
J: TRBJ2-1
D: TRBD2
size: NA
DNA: TGCGCCAGCAGCCAAGATGTAGCGGGAAAATACAATGAGCAGTTCTTC
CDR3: CASSQDVAGKYNEQFF

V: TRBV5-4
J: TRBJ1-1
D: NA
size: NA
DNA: TGTGCCAGCAGCTTGGCGGGATTGAGCACTGAAGCTTTCTTT
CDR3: CASSLAGLSTEAFF

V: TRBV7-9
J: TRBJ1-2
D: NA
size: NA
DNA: TGTGCCAGCAGCTTAACAACAGGGATGATCCACACCTTC
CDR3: CASSLTTGMIHTF

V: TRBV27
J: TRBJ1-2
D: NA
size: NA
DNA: TGTGCCAGCAGCCCACAGATTAACTATGGCTACACCTTC
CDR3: CASSPQINYGYTF

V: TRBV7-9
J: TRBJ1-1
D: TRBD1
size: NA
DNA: TGTGCCAGCAGGTCAACAGGGGGCGGGAAAGCTGAAGCTTTCTTT
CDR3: CASRSTGGGKAEAFF

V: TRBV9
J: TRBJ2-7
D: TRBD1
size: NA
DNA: TGTGCCAGCAGCGTCGGACAGGTTGACGAGCAGTACTTC
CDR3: CASSVGQVDEQYF

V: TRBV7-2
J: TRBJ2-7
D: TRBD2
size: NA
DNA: TGTGCCAGCAGCGCGGGACTAGCGGGATACGAGCAGTACTTC
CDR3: CASSAGLAGYEQYF

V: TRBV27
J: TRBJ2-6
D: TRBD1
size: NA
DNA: TGTGCCAGCAGTTTAGGGGACAGGGTCTCTGGGGCCAACGTCCTGACTTTC
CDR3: CASSLGDRVSGANVLTF

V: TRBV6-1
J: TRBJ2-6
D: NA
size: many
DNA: TGTGCCAGCAGTGCGGACAGCTCTGGGGCCAACGTCCTGACTTTC
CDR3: CASSADSSGANVLTF

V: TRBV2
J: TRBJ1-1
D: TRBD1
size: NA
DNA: TGTGCCAGCAGTGCCACCGGGACAGGGGGCGGCACTGAAGCTTTCTTT
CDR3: CASSATGTGGGTEAFF

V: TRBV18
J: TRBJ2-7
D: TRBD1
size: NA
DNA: TGTGCCAGCTCACCAAAGCGGCGACAGGGGTGGGAGCAGTACTTC
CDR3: CASSPKRRQGWEQYF

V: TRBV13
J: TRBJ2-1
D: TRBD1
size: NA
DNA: TGTGCCAGCAGTCTAGGACAGGGCTACAATGAGCAGTTCTTC
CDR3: CASSLGQGYNEQFF

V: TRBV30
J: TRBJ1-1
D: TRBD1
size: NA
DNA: TGTGCCTGGACCCTCTACAGGGGGCGTTTCACTGAAGCTTTCTTT
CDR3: CAWTLYRGRFTEAFF

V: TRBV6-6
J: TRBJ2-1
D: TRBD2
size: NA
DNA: TGTGCCAGCAGTTACCCTTCAAGCGGGAGTGGAGAGCAGTTCTTC
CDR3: CASSYPSSGSGEQFF

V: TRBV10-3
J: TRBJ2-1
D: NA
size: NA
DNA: TGTGCCATCAGTGAGTCGGGCAGGGCCGATGAGCAGTTCTTC
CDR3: CAISESGRADEQFF

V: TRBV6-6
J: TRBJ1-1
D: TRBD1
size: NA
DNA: TGTGCCAGCAGTTACTCGACAGGGGGGTCGGCTGAAGCTTTCTTT
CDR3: CASSYSTGGSAEAFF

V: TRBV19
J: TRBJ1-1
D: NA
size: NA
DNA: TGTGCCAGTAGAACTCCGGGGGGGAGTAACACTGAAGCTTTCTTT
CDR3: CASRTPGGSNTEAFF